Listed here are 30 T cell receptor beta chains from one sample, sequenced in a study of monozygotic twins with cystic fibrosis. The assay was immunoSEQ multiplex PCR, and TCRdb's table has in-frame clones only and misses some. The profile shows about 32,000 clones, about 92% of them singletons. Material: blood. These receptors all come from a girl aged 2 to 9 with cystic fibrosis.

V usage is TRBV7-9 and J usage is TRBJ1-5; 8 bases match TRBD1. V shed 4 bases and J 8 bases; nucleotides not matched to a gene: 7. The CDR3 has 14 amino acids. The germline V gene encodes CDR1 SEHNR and CDR2 FQNEAQ (reference sequence). In nucleotides, the CDR3 is TGTGCCAGCAGCTCGGACAGGGTGCGTGAGCCCCAGCATTTT. Protein product: CASSSDRVREPQHF.

The chain recombines TRBV11-3 with TRBJ2-1; D is ambiguous. Per germline, CDR1 SGHNT and CDR2 YENEEA. The CDR3 consists of 12 residues. V shed 5 bases and J shed 3 bases, with 5 bases lying between them. This CDR3 reads CASSQYYNEQFF. As DNA, the CDR3 is TGTGCCAGCAGCCAGTACTACAATGAGCAGTTCTTC.

For the CDR3, the DNA is TGCAGCGTTGAAAACAGGGGTCGGAACACTGAAGCTTTCTTT. This gives the protein CSVENRGRNTEAFF. The V gene is TRBV29-1, the J gene TRBJ1-1; 7 nucleotides match TRBD1. V shed 2 bases and J 1 base; nucleotides not matched to a gene: 4. CDR1 is SQVTM, CDR2 ANQGSEA, per germline. This CDR3 has 14 amino acids. Full variable domain (rest looked up from reference TRBV29-1 and TRBJ1-1): SAVISQKPSRDICQRGTSLTIQCQVDSQVTMMFWYRQQPGQSLTLIATANQGSEATYESGFVIDKFPISRPNLTFSTLTVSNMSPEDSSIYLCSVENRGRNTEAFFGQGTRLTVV.

This chain links TRBV6-6 with TRBJ2-7, with D possibly matching TRBD1 (6 bases). The CDR3 contains 13 residues. The germline V gene has CDR1 MNHNY and CDR2 SVGAGI (reference sequence). The germline V and J ends were trimmed by 9 bases and 1 base, with 13 bases remaining between them. The CDR3 bases are TGTGCCAGTCATACAGGACAGTCCTACGAGCAGTACTTC. Translated, it gives CASHTGQSYEQYF.

The rearrangement uses TRBV12-5 and TRBJ1-1, with 8 bases fitting TRBD1. The CDR3 has 14 amino acids. V shed 3 bases and J 5 bases; nucleotides not matched to a gene: 5. Germline V gene data show CDR1 as LGHNT and CDR2 as FRNRAP. CDR3 sequence: CASGLQGGKTEAFF. In DNA form, the CDR3 reads TGTGCTAGTGGTTTACAGGGGGGGAAGACTGAAGCTTTCTTT.

This clone has a handful of counts. The genes are TRBV10-3 and TRBJ2-3; TRBD1 matches at 8 bases. Per germline, CDR1 ENHRY and CDR2 SYGVKD. Unmatched junction bases numbered 3, after V lost 2 bases and J lost 2 bases. The CDR3 spans 15 residues. The CDR3 loop reads CAISEGQGHTDTQYF. The CDR3 DNA reads as TGTGCCATCAGTGAGGGACAGGGTCACACAGATACGCAGTATTTT.

This clone has a handful of counts. This chain joins TRBV25-1 and TRBJ1-1; D is unresolved. CDR1 is MGHDK, CDR2 SYGVNS, per germline. V was shortened by 8 bases and J by 5 bases, with 12 bases between the two germline ends. The CDR3 spans 12 residues. The CDR3 protein is CASDGGRTEAFF. DNA for the CDR3: TGTGCCAGCGACGGAGGCAGGACTGAAGCTTTCTTT.

The rearrangement joins TRBV4-3 to TRBJ2-1, with a tentative D call TRBD1 (5 bases). Germline loops: CDR1 LGHNA, CDR2 YSLEER. The CDR3 is made up of 20 amino acids. V dropped 0 bases and J dropped 1 base, with 22 bases sitting between them. CDR3: CASSQDGAAAPPWSYNEQFF. The CDR3 DNA is TGCGCCAGCAGCCAAGATGGGGCGGCAGCTCCACCGTGGTCCTACAATGAGCAGTTCTTC.

This chain links TRBV4-2 with TRBJ2-5; 7 bases are a match to TRBD1. In germline, CDR1 is LGHNA, CDR2 YNFKEQ. V lost 1 base and J lost 3; bases outside the gene matches: 2. The CDR3 is 14 amino acids. The CDR3 region has the DNA TGTGCCAGCAGCCAAGGGCAGGGGGAAGAGACCCAGTACTTC. Protein: CASSQGQGEETQYF.

CDR3 in DNA: TGTGCCAGCAGTTCGGGACAGATGAATGAAAAACTGTTTTTT. Its translation is CASSSGQMNEKLFF. V and J are TRBV28 and TRBJ1-4, with 7 bases matching TRBD1. After removal of 4 bases from V and 5 bases from J, the junction contained 4 bases not matched to a gene. The V gene's germline CDR1 is MDHEN and CDR2 SYDVKM. The CDR3 runs to 14 residues.

In its sample, this clone was seen once. This chain uses TRBV6-6 with TRBJ2-3, with D tentatively TRBD1 (6 bases). CDR3 size: 16 residues. The V end was cut by 2 bases, the J end by 3 bases, with 15 bases between. The V gene's germline CDR1 is MNHNY and CDR2 SVGAGI (reference sequence). The DNA for the CDR3 is TGTGCCAGCAGTTACCCAGGACAGTCAGGGACAGATACGCAGTATTTT. Its protein product is CASSYPGQSGTDTQYF.

V and J are TRBV4-1 and TRBJ1-2; D is undetermined. Germline CDR1 and CDR2: MGHRA and YSYEKL. There are 18 residues in the CDR3. The germline V and J ends were trimmed by 2 bases and 4 bases, with 23 bases remaining between them. DNA of the CDR3: TGCGCCAGCAGCCAAAGCGAACATGTTGGAAGTTTCGGCTATGGCTACACCTTC. Translated, it gives CASSQSEHVGSFGYGYTF.

J is TRBJ1-2 and V is TRBV5-1; possible D gene TRBD1, 6 bases. V gave up 4 bases and J gave up 4 bases, with 17 bases separating them. Germline CDR1 reads SGHRS; CDR2 reads YFSETQ. This CDR3 region has 15 residues. The CDR3 region is CASSLKGGQGYGYTF. DNA for the CDR3: TGCGCCAGCAGCCTAAAGGGGGGGCAAGGCTATGGCTACACCTTC.

The rearrangement uses TRBV4-1 and TRBJ2-3; 8 bases match TRBD2. J was trimmed by 5 bases and V by 0 bases; bases with no gene match: 13. The germline V gene encodes CDR1 MGHRA and CDR2 YSYEKL. The CDR3 is made up of 18 amino acids. In nucleotides, the CDR3 is TGCGCCAGCAGCCAAGATGGACGGGAGGGTCTCGGTGGAGATACGCAGTATTTT. This sequence encodes CASSQDGREGLGGDTQYF.

This chain connects TRBV6-5 to TRBJ2-1; D could derive from TRBD1 or TRBD2 (5 bases each). Trimming stripped 6 bases from V and 8 bases from J, with 11 bases between. Germline values: CDR1 MNHEY, CDR2 SVGAGI. This CDR3 contains 12 residues. CDR3 loop: CASSKGPHEQFF. CDR3 DNA sequence: TGTGCCAGCAGCAAGGGACCACATGAGCAGTTCTTC.

CDR3 nucleotides: TGCGCCAGCAGCTCACAACAGGGAGGTCAGCCCCAGCATTTT. It specifies CASSSQQGGQPQHF. The V and J genes are TRBV5-1 and TRBJ1-5; a possible D gene is TRBD1 (6 bases). V lost 3 bases, J lost 6 bases, and 13 bases lay in between. The CDR3 loop spans 14 amino acids. The V gene's germline CDR1 is SGHRS and CDR2 YFSETQ. Full variable domain (missing parts from reference TRBV5-1 and TRBJ1-5): KAGVTQTPRYLIKTRGQQVTLSCSPISGHRSVSWYQQTPGQGLQFLFEYFSETQRNKGNFPGRFSGRQFSNSRSEMNVSTLELGDSALYLCASSSQQGGQPQHFGDGTRLSIL.

The V call is TRBV11-2, the J call TRBJ1-5; unclear D gene. Germline CDR1 SGHAT, CDR2 FQNNGV. The CDR3 runs to 14 residues. Between the trimmed V and J ends, which lost 5 bases and 5 bases, there was a span of 13 bases. This CDR3 reads CASSPGRTHQPQHF. The DNA for the CDR3 is TGTGCCAGCAGCCCAGGACGGACCCATCAGCCCCAGCATTTT. Full variable domain (remainder filled in from reference TRBV11-2 and TRBJ1-5): EAGVAQSPRYKIIEKRQSVAFWCNPISGHATLYWYQQILGQGPKLLIQFQNNGVVDDSQLPKDRFSAERLKGVDSTLKIQPAKLEDSAVYLCASSPGRTHQPQHFGDGTRLSIL.

The rearrangement links TRBV7-2 to TRBJ2-7; D remains ambiguous. Between the trimmed V and J ends, which lost 1 base and 4 bases, there was a span of 11 bases. The CDR3 runs to 14 residues. Per germline, CDR1 SGHTA and CDR2 FQGNSA. The CDR3 DNA is TGTGCCAGCAGCTTAGACCTACCTCCGTACGAGCAGTACTTC. It is translated as CASSLDLPPYEQYF.

The rearrangement joins TRBV4-3 to TRBJ1-5; D ambiguous. With 0 bases removed from V and 4 bases from J, the gap between germline ends came to 7 bases. The CDR3 is 14 amino acids. Germline V gene sequence: CDR1 LGHNA, CDR2 YSLEER. CDR3 sequence: CASSQDSGNQPQHF. CDR3 nucleotide sequence: TGCGCCAGCAGCCAAGATTCGGGGAATCAGCCCCAGCATTTT.

This chain links TRBV6-4 with TRBJ2-3; weak D call: TRBD1 (6 bases). There are 15 residues in the CDR3. Germline CDR1 and CDR2: MRHNA and SNTAGT. The V and J ends lost 0 bases and 6 bases respectively, with 13 bases between them. CDR3 DNA: TGTGCCAGCAGTGACTCGACGGCAGGGGCCGATACGCAGTATTTT. Translating it yields CASSDSTAGADTQYF.

Comment on this clone: One end of the junction fails to match germline, which may point to a read error. The rearrangement links TRBV4-3 to TRBJ2-7; the match to TRBD2 covers 9 bases. CDR3 length: 14 residues. Germline CDR1 LGHNA, CDR2 YSLEER. DNA of the CDR3: TGCGCCAGCAGCCCCGGGACTAGCTCCAACGAGCAGTACTTC. It yields the protein CASSPGTSSNEQYF.

In this sample, this clone turned up once. This rearrangement joins TRBV27 to TRBJ1-5, with 7 bases lining up with TRBD1. The V segment lost 6 bases and the J segment 6 bases; nucleotides outside the gene matches: 8. CDR3 size: 14 residues. CDR1 MNHEY and CDR2 SMNVEV come from the germline V gene (reference sequence). The CDR3 region is CASSLQGSGQPQHF. CDR3 sequence (DNA): TGTGCCAGCAGCCTACAGGGGTCGGGTCAGCCCCAGCATTTT.

The V and J genes are TRBV11-1 and TRBJ2-1; D gene unclear. Trimming took off 1 base at V and 4 bases at J, with 5 bases between the two ends. Germline V CDR1 and CDR2: SGHAT, FQDESV (reference sequence). The CDR3 runs to 13 residues. The CDR3 spells CASSLGSYNEQFF. CDR3 nucleotide sequence: TGTGCCAGCAGCTTAGGCAGTTACAATGAGCAGTTCTTC.

The V call is TRBV19, the J call TRBJ1-3, with D hard to call. The CDR3 spans 15 residues. The V gene lost 2 bases and the J gene lost 0 bases, with 8 bases spanning the gap. Germline loops: CDR1 LNHDA, CDR2 SQIVND (reference sequence). In DNA form, the CDR3 reads TGTGCCAGTAGTATACCCGGGAACTCTGGAAACACCATATATTTT. Amino acid sequence: CASSIPGNSGNTIYF.

This chain connects TRBV2 to TRBJ1-2; 7 positions agree with TRBD1. Germline V gives CDR1 SNHLY, CDR2 FYNNEI. With 7 bases clipped from V and 4 bases from J, the junction kept 15 bases outside the gene matches. The CDR3 is 16 residues long. In DNA form, the CDR3 reads TGTGCCAGCACTTCTCCAAATACGGGACAGCCCTATGGCTACACCTTC. The encoded protein is CASTSPNTGQPYGYTF.

The gene calls are TRBV18 and TRBJ1-1; tentatively, D is TRBD1 (5 bases). CDR1 is KGHSH and CDR2 is LQKENI in the germline V gene. The CDR3 is 15 residues long. V shed 3 bases and J shed 1 base, with 12 bases lying between them. The CDR3: CASSPLARGNTEAFF. CDR3 sequence (DNA): TGTGCCAGCTCACCCCTCGCGAGGGGGAACACTGAAGCTTTCTTT.

As DNA, the CDR3 is TGTGCCAGCAGCTTAGCGTTGGCCGGGCTAGCGGGTTATCTGGGGGAGACCCAGTACTTC. Its translation is CASSLALAGLAGYLGETQYF. The chain is built from TRBV7-8 and TRBJ2-5; 8 positions agree with TRBD2. Trimming removed 0 bases from V and 5 bases from J; junction bases left unmatched: 20. Germline CDR1 SGHVS, CDR2 FQNEAQ. The CDR3 has 20 amino acids.

The J gene is TRBJ1-1, the V gene TRBV5-6; no reliable D call. Germline CDR1 and CDR2: SGHDT and YYEEEE. Trimming shortened V by 4 bases and J by 1 base, and 5 bases separated the two germline ends. The CDR3 sequence is 12 residues long. Written as DNA, the CDR3 is TGTGCCAGCAGCCTACCGAACACTGAAGCTTTCTTT. Protein: CASSLPNTEAFF.

This rearrangement joins TRBV5-5 to TRBJ2-3; D possibly uses TRBD1 or TRBD2 (5 bases each). V was pared by 4 bases and J by 6 bases, with 9 bases between. From germline, CDR1 is SGHKS and CDR2 YYEKEE (reference sequence). The CDR3 spans 12 residues. CDR3 DNA sequence: TGTGCCAGCAGCCCAGGGACGGATACGCAGTATTTT. This codes for CASSPGTDTQYF.

CDR3 nucleotide sequence: TGTGCCAGCAGCCCCACAACAGGCCTAGTTGGCTACACCTTC. Its protein product is CASSPTTGLVGYTF. The chain combines TRBV7-2 with TRBJ1-2, with D perhaps matching TRBD1 (5 bases). Germline assignment: CDR1 SGHTA and CDR2 FQGNSA. The length of the CDR3 is 14 residues. Trimming took off 5 bases at V and 7 bases at J, with 17 bases between the two ends.